Below, 27 T cell receptor beta chains from the same sample are listed, as sequenced in a study of T cell responses to AZD1222 COVID-19 vaccine. TCRdb's table, derived via immunoSEQ multiplex PCR, lists solely in-frame clones and lacks some. The repertoire has 180,000 or so clones, approximately 90% of them found once; the top ten carry roughly 27%. The material was peripheral blood, obtained 28 days after the second AZD1222 dose. The receptors were sampled from an adult who received the AZD1222 COVID-19 vaccine.

The chain employs TRBV7-2 and TRBJ2-5; 8 nucleotides match TRBD2. The length of the CDR3 is 15 residues. The germline V gene has CDR1 SGHTA and CDR2 FQGNSA. V lost 8 bases to trimming and J lost 3 bases; unmatched junction nucleotides: 11. CDR3 bases: TGTGCCAGCTCCATCCACTCGGGAGGGGAAGAGACCCAGTACTTC. Protein: CASSIHSGGEETQYF.

This clone has only one observation. This chain joins TRBV7-3 and TRBJ2-2; D possibly uses TRBD1 or TRBD2 (5 bases each). Germline values: CDR1 SGHTA, CDR2 FQGTGA. The ends were cut back, 8 bases at V and 0 bases at J, with 7 bases in the middle. This CDR3 region has 13 residues. The CDR3 reads CASGTTNTGELFF. The CDR3 DNA is TGTGCCAGCGGGACCACGAACACCGGGGAGCTGTTTTTT.

The CDR3 is CASSSREEGEQYF. The CDR3 DNA follows: TGTGCCAGCAGTTCCCGGGAGGAGGGCGAGCAGTACTTC. This chain connects TRBV6-6 to TRBJ2-7, with 7 bases aligning to TRBD2. V was clipped by 4 bases and J by 6 bases; unmatched bases: 6. The CDR3 runs 13 residues. The germline V gene encodes CDR1 MNHNY and CDR2 SVGAGI (reference sequence).

J is TRBJ1-5 and V is TRBV28; 9 bases align to TRBD1. The germline CDR1 and CDR2 sequences are MDHEN and SYDVKM. The V gene end was trimmed by 1 base and the J gene end by 4 bases; junction bases not matched to a gene: 5. The CDR3 length is 16 residues. DNA for the CDR3: TGTGCCAGCAGTTTATTTAAGGGACAGGGAAATCAGCCCCAGCATTTT. Its translation is CASSLFKGQGNQPQHF.

J is TRBJ1-6 and V is TRBV4-3; D is perhaps TRBD1 (5 bases). Per germline, CDR1 LGHNA and CDR2 YSLEER. The length of the CDR3 is 14 residues. V was trimmed by 1 base and J by 10 bases, leaving 11 bases between them. Here the CDR3 DNA reads TGCGCCAGCAGCCAAGCGGGGGTCTGGTCACCCCTCCACTTT. Residues: CASSQAGVWSPLHF.

V is TRBV6-2 or TRBV6-3 and J is TRBJ2-3; the match to TRBD2 covers 8 bases. J was trimmed by 2 bases and V by 5 bases; bases with no gene match: 6. This CDR3 region has 15 residues. Germline V gives CDR1 MNHEY, CDR2 SVGEGT. The CDR3 region has the DNA TGTGCCAGCAGTCATAGCGGGAAACACACAGATACGCAGTATTTT. Protein product: CASSHSGKHTDTQYF.

This rearrangement joins TRBV6-6 to TRBJ1-5; D might be TRBD1 (6 bases). V dropped 2 bases and J dropped 6 bases, with 8 bases sitting between them. CDR1 MNHNY and CDR2 SVGAGI come from the germline V gene (reference sequence). The CDR3 is 13 residues long. The CDR3 reads CASSYGQIQPQHF. The CDR3 coding sequence is TGTGCCAGCAGTTACGGACAGATTCAGCCCCAGCATTTT.

The V and J genes are TRBV9 and TRBJ1-4; D gene uncertain. Germline-derived CDR1 and CDR2 are SGDLS and YYNGEE. V lost 2 bases, J lost 7 bases, and 15 bases lay in between. The CDR3 consists of 15 residues. CDR3 sequence (DNA): TGTGCCAGCAGCGTCCAGTCCCAGCCTGCTGAAAAACTGTTTTTT. Protein sequence: CASSVQSQPAEKLFF.

V gene TRBV7-3 combines with J gene TRBJ1-6; D ambiguous. The CDR3 contains 14 residues. V lost 1 base to trimming and J lost 10 bases, with 11 bases between them. Germline CDR1 is SGHTA and CDR2 is FQGTGA. The CDR3, as DNA: TGTGCCAGCAGCTTAATGGCAGGTGGATCACCCCTCCACTTT. Residues: CASSLMAGGSPLHF.

V usage is TRBV9 and J usage is TRBJ1-5; maybe TRBD1 (6 bases). CDR3 length: 15 residues. The germline gives CDR1 SGDLS, CDR2 YYNGEE. With 4 bases removed from V and 6 bases from J, the gap between germline ends came to 17 bases. The DNA for the CDR3 is TGTGCCAGCAGCCCGAGTCCAAACAGGGTTCAGCCCCAGCATTTT. Translated, it gives CASSPSPNRVQPQHF. Using reference TRBV9 and TRBJ1-5 for the parts outside the CDR3, the full variable domain is DSGVTQTPKHLITATGQRVTLRCSPRSGDLSVYWYQQSLDQGLQFLIQYYNGEERAKGNILERFSAQQFPDLHSELNLSSLELGDSALYFCASSPSPNRVQPQHFGDGTRLSIL.

The chain links TRBV14 to TRBJ2-7; 12 bases map to TRBD2. This CDR3 has 15 residues. Germline-derived CDR1 and CDR2 are SGHDN and FVKESK. Trimming removed 4 bases from V and 3 bases from J; junction bases left unmatched: 4. The CDR3 nucleotides read TGTGCCAGCAGCCCTAGACTAGCGGGAGTCTACGAGCAGTACTTC. Its protein product is CASSPRLAGVYEQYF. Full variable domain (outside the CDR3, taken from reference TRBV14 and TRBJ2-7): EAGVTQFPSHSVIEKGQTVTLRCDPISGHDNLYWYRRVMGKEIKFLLHFVKESKQDESGMPNNRFLAERTGGTYSTLKVQPAELEDSGVYFCASSPRLAGVYEQYFGPGTRLTVT.

The chain links TRBV2 to TRBJ2-7, with TRBD2 matching 10 bases. V was clipped by 8 bases and J by 4 bases; unmatched bases: 8. Per the germline V gene, CDR1 is SNHLY and CDR2 is FYNNEI. The CDR3 totals 14 residues. The CDR3 region is CASRRPSGRYEQYF. CDR3 in DNA: TGTGCCAGCCGTCGGCCTAGCGGGAGATACGAGCAGTACTTC.

The rearrangement uses TRBV9 and TRBJ2-1; no clear D. V lost 3 bases to trimming and J lost 5 bases, with 12 bases between them. The CDR3 is made up of 14 amino acids. CDR1 and CDR2 (germline): SGDLS, YYNGEE. CDR3 nucleotides: TGTGCCAGCAGCGCCCATGGGCATGACAATGAGCAGTTCTTC. It codes for CASSAHGHDNEQFF.

J is TRBJ1-5 and V is TRBV6-2 or TRBV6-3; TRBD1 aligns across 7 bases. The germline CDR1 and CDR2 sequences are MNHEY and SVGEGT. The CDR3 length is 16 residues. V trimming: 2 bases; J trimming: 7 bases; junction bases outside the gene matches: 11. DNA for the CDR3: TGTGCCAGCAGTTACCCTGCGACAGGGTCCGAACAGCCCCAGCATTTT. Protein sequence: CASSYPATGSEQPQHF.

This clone was counted a few times. V usage is TRBV4-2 and J usage is TRBJ2-7, with 8 bases fitting TRBD1. Trimming removed 4 bases from V and 2 bases from J; junction bases left unmatched: 16. Germline-derived CDR1 and CDR2 are LGHNA and YNFKEQ. There are 18 residues in the CDR3. In nucleotides, the CDR3 is TGTGCCAGCAGCCTACTGATACCTGGGACAGGCCTTACCTACGAGCAGTACTTC. Its translation: CASSLLIPGTGLTYEQYF.

The CDR3 DNA is TGTGCCTGGAGTGGAGGGGGCGGTCAGCCCCAGCATTTT. It specifies CAWSGGGGQPQHF. V and J are TRBV30 and TRBJ1-5, with TRBD1 matching 7 bases. The junction had 3 bases not matched to a gene; V was cut back by 1 base and J by 6 bases. This CDR3 has 13 residues. CDR1 is GTSNPN, CDR2 SVGIG, per germline (reference sequence).

The chain has TRBV28 and TRBJ1-1; no reliable D call. Looked up from germline, CDR1 is MDHEN and CDR2 is SYDVKM. The V end lost 2 bases, the J end lost 0 bases, and 7 bases lay between the germline ends. The CDR3 sequence is 14 residues long. The CDR3 loop reads CASSLAPLNTEAFF. The CDR3 DNA sequence: TGTGCCAGCAGTTTAGCCCCTCTGAACACTGAAGCTTTCTTT.

The V and J genes are TRBV5-1 and TRBJ2-2; D unclear. V lost 1 base and J 6 bases, leaving 4 bases between the germline ends. This CDR3 is built from 12 residues. CDR1 SGHRS and CDR2 YFSETQ come from the germline V gene. The CDR3 here is CASSLLSGELFF. The DNA of the CDR3 is TGCGCCAGCAGCTTGTTATCCGGGGAGCTGTTTTTT.

Worth noting for this clone: Other DNA variants within this sample encode the same CDR3. The chain recombines TRBV6-5 with TRBJ1-1, with 11 bases identical to TRBD1. The germline V gene has CDR1 MNHEY and CDR2 SVGAGI. V shed 6 bases and J 5 bases; nucleotides not matched to a gene: 5. The CDR3 spans 14 residues. The CDR3 sequence is CASSTGTGGTEAFF. The CDR3, as DNA: TGTGCCAGCAGCACCGGGACAGGGGGAACTGAAGCTTTCTTT.

The chain employs TRBV6-5 and TRBJ2-3, with D possibly being TRBD1 (7 bases). From germline, CDR1 is MNHEY and CDR2 SVGAGI. V shed 7 bases and J shed 6 bases, with 14 bases lying between them. This CDR3 has 13 residues. The chain's CDR3 is CASKVGGGDTQYF. In DNA, the CDR3 is TGTGCCAGCAAGGTCGGAGGGGGCGATACGCAGTATTTT.

This clone was detected once. V gene TRBV2 combines with J gene TRBJ2-5; possibly TRBD1 or TRBD2 for D (6 bases each). Germline V gene sequence: CDR1 SNHLY, CDR2 FYNNEI. V was pared by 6 bases and J by 2 bases, with 16 bases between. The CDR3 has 15 residues. The CDR3 loop reads CASRGGLEFQETQYF. DNA for the CDR3: TGTGCCAGCAGGGGGGGCCTTGAGTTTCAAGAGACCCAGTACTTC.

The rearrangement uses TRBV27 and TRBJ1-5; D is ambiguous. Deletions cut 1 base from V and 6 bases from J, with 4 bases between. The CDR3 sequence is 12 residues long. The V gene's germline CDR1 is MNHEY and CDR2 SMNVEV (reference sequence). CDR3 amino acids: CASSLYGQPQHF. As DNA, the CDR3 is TGTGCCAGCAGTTTATATGGTCAGCCCCAGCATTTT.

The chain joins TRBV3-1 (or the pseudogene TRBV3-2) to TRBJ2-7; no clear D. With 0 bases removed from V and 0 bases from J, the gap between germline ends came to 9 bases. Germline CDR1 is LGHDT and CDR2 is YNNKEL (reference sequence). The CDR3 extends over 15 amino acids. The DNA of the CDR3 is TGTGCCAGCAGCCAAGATCTAAGCCGCTCCTACGAGCAGTACTTC. Its protein is CASSQDLSRSYEQYF.

The chain links TRBV15 to TRBJ2-7; maybe TRBD2 (6 bases). V lost 3 bases and J lost 0, with 12 bases in between. The CDR3 consists of 15 residues. Germline-derived CDR1 and CDR2 are LNHNV and YYDKDF (reference sequence). CDR3: CATSSGGVSSYEQYF. The CDR3 DNA sequence: TGTGCCACCAGCAGTGGAGGGGTTAGCTCCTACGAGCAGTACTTC.

In nucleotides, the CDR3 is TGTGCCAGCGGTTGGTACCCCTACAATGAGCAGTTCTTC. Protein sequence: CASGWYPYNEQFF. The V and J genes are TRBV2 and TRBJ2-1, with D hard to call. V was cut by 8 bases and J by 2 bases, with 10 bases left in between. This CDR3 comprises 13 residues. Germline CDR1 reads SNHLY; CDR2 reads FYNNEI.

The gene calls are TRBV7-2 and TRBJ2-1, with D hard to call. V dropped 5 bases and J dropped 4 bases, with 6 bases sitting between them. The CDR3 is made up of 12 amino acids. Germline V CDR1 and CDR2: SGHTA, FQGNSA. The CDR3 DNA follows: TGTGCCAGCAGCGAAGGGTACAATGAGCAGTTCTTC. This gives the protein CASSEGYNEQFF.

CDR3 region: CASSFVSGRRTDTQYF. As DNA, the CDR3 is TGTGCCAGCAGCTTTGTTAGCGGGAGGAGGACAGATACGCAGTATTTT. This chain joins TRBV5-6 and TRBJ2-3, with TRBD2 identical over 10 bases. V lost 2 bases and J lost 3; bases outside the gene matches: 6. The germline V gene encodes CDR1 SGHDT and CDR2 YYEEEE. CDR3 length: 16 amino acids.